This T cell receptor (beta chain) was identified in a study of T cells in Graves' hyperthyroidism and ophthalmopathy. Each diagnosis drew on symptoms, thyroxine, TRAb, thyroid ultrasound and orbital computed tomography findings. Study outcomes and limitations: Ophthalmopathy was told apart from stable hyperthyroidism by a 13 V-J model.

The CDR3 totals 14 residues. CDR1 and CDR2 (germline): SNHLY, FYNNEI. The V end lost 8 bases, the J end lost 0 bases, and 8 bases lay between the germline ends. Amplification yielded TCR beta CDR3 regions, with RNA transcripts as the source. HTBI primers were employed in a first-round RT-PCR of the TCR CDR3. TCRdb redid the calling of the multiplex PCR reads with MiXCR, one entry per CDR3 protein. Seen here are 530,000 or so distinct CDR3 sequences, around 45% observed once, and the top ten hold about 7.8%. For this clonotype: Its cognate antigen is unknown.

Sequencing used peripheral blood or thyroid tissue (not recorded which). This TCR derives from a woman under 30 with Graves' hyperthyroidism. The J gene is TRBJ2-6, the V gene TRBV2; unclear D gene. The CDR3 sequence: CASRSGSGANVLTF. DNA of the CDR3: TGTGCCAGCCGGTCTGGCTCTGGGGCCAACGTCCTGACTTTC.